This TCR beta chain originates from a study of T cells in narcolepsy. Regarding the study as a whole: HCRT-specific and TRIB2-specific autoreactive clonotypes appeared among same-patient CSF and blood CD4+ clonotypes.

Clones were sequenced by immunoSEQ multiplex PCR, and TCRdb holds only the in-frame ones, with some missing. The sample records about 33,000 clones, roughly 90% being singletons. About this clone itself: The antigen remains unidentified.

What was sequenced was CD45RA- memory CD4+ T cells from PBMCs. The sequence was collected from a human donor with narcolepsy.

CDR3 amino acids: CAESGEQYF. The CDR3 DNA reads TGTGCCGAGTCCGGTGAGCAGTACTTC. V is TRBV6-1 and J is TRBJ2-7; D remains ambiguous. V lost 11 bases, J lost 7 bases, and 9 bases lay in between. The germline V gene has CDR1 MNHNS and CDR2 SASEGT. The CDR3 consists of 9 residues.